This T cell receptor (beta chain) appears in the sequencing data of a study of shared clonotypes between healthy human individuals. The CDR3 totals 15 residues. The germline CDR1 and CDR2 sequences are SGHRS and YFSETQ. V dropped 4 bases and J dropped 3; count of bases not matched to a gene: 5. Only in-frame clones appear in the TCRdb table, and some are missing; sequencing was by immunoSEQ multiplex PCR. The table includes about 1 million clones, about four fifths detected once. This TCR was recovered from a man aged 18 to 29 in good health. Some clones in this sample may be carry-over from other donors' samples. Sequenced material: memory CD4+ T cells from PBMCs. Subset indicated: CD45RA-negative fraction. The rearrangement joins TRBV5-1 to TRBJ1-3; 9 bases line up with TRBD1. CDR3 residues: CASSVGQGGGNTIYF. The CDR3 DNA is TGCGCCAGCAGCGTGGGACAGGGTGGTGGAAACACCATATATTTT.